This TCR beta chain was retrieved from a study of shared clonotypes between healthy human individuals. Study in general: Each donor had three CD4 naive, three CD4 memory, two CD8 naive and one CD8 memory plate. Study observations and caveats: Clonotypes that were shared across a few donors made up 4% to 6% of naive CD4 clonotypes. Large depth notwithstanding, sorted-subset sequencing proved incomplete by rarefaction.

CD8 cells classed as naive were CD45RO-negative and positively selected for CCR7, excluding terminally differentiated effector memory CD45RA+ cells. V lost 4 bases to trimming and J lost 0 bases, with 12 bases between them. Germline V lookup: CDR1 MNHEY, CDR2 SVGAGI. The CDR3 sequence is 15 residues long. With respect to this clone: Its antigen is still unknown.

Clones were sequenced by immunoSEQ multiplex PCR, and TCRdb holds only the in-frame ones, with some missing. This table holds millions of clones, about 92% found once. The chain recombines TRBV6-5 with TRBJ1-1, with unresolved D. This TCR came from a man between 18 and 29 years old in good health. Some clones in this sample may be carry-over from other donors' samples. Sequencing input: naive CD8+ T cells from PBMCs. The CDR3 DNA follows: TGTGCCAGCAGTTCGGATACGTATCTGAACACTGAAGCTTTCTTT. Its protein is CASSSDTYLNTEAFF.